This T cell receptor beta chain was sequenced in a study of blood T cell repertoires in COVID-19. The CDR3 loop spans 15 amino acids. CDR1 and CDR2 (germline): SGHRS, YFSETQ. V lost 5 bases and J lost 0, with 12 bases in between. The authors' processing: Reference gene primers were amplified, and this amplification served to estimate nucleated cell counts. Profiled with immunoSEQ multiplex PCR; TCRdb holds only in-frame clones, not every one. From that table come the V and J calls and clone size; the DNA was used to work out D and trimming. Counted here are about 89,000 clones, around 88% occurring once; the ten biggest clones make up about 0.51%.

The source material was peripheral blood. The chain has TRBV5-1 and TRBJ1-3; D might be TRBD1 (5 bases). This clonotype was obtained from a man between 60 and 70 years old with acute or convalescent COVID-19. CDR3 residues: CASSRGGSSGNTIYF. The DNA of the CDR3 is TGCGCCAGCAGTCGCGGGGGGAGCTCTGGAAACACCATATATTTT.